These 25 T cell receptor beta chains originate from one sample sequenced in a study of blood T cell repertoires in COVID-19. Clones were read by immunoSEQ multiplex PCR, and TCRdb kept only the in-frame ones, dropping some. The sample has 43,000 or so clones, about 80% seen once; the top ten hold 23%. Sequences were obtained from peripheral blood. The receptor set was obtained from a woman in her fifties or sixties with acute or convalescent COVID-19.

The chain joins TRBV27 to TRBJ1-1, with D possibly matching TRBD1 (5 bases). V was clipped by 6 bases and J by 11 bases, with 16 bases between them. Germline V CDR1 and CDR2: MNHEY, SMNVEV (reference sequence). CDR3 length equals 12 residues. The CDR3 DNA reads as TGTGCCAGCAGGGGGACTCCCGGTTTGGCTTTCTTT. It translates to CASRGTPGLAFF.

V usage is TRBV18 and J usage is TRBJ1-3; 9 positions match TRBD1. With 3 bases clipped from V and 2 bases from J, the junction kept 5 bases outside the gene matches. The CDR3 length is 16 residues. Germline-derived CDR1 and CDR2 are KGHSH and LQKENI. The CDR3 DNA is TGTGCCAGCTCACCGCCGACAGGGGGTACTGGAAACACCATATATTTT. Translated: CASSPPTGGTGNTIYF.

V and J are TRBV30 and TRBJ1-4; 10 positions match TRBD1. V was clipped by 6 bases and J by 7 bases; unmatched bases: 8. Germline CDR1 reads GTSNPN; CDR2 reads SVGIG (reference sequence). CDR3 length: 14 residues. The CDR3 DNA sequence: TGTGCCTGCCGGGACAGGGGCGTAAGTGAAAAACTGTTTTTT. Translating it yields CACRDRGVSEKLFF.

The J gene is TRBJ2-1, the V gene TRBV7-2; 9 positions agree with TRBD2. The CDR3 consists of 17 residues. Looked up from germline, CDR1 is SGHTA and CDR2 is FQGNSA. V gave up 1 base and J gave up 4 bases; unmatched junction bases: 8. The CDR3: CASSLDLGLAGYNEQFF. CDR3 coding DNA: TGTGCCAGCAGCTTAGATTTAGGTCTAGCGGGATACAATGAGCAGTTCTTC.

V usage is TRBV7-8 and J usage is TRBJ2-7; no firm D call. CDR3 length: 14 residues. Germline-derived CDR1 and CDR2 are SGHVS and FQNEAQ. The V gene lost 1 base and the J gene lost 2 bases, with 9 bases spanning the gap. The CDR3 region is CASSLGDGPYEQYF. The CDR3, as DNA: TGTGCCAGCAGCTTAGGAGATGGGCCCTACGAGCAGTACTTC.

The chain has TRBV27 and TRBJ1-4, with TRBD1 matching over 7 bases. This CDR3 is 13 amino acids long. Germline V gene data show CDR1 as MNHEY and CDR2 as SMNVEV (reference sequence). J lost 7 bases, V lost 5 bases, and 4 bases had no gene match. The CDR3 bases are TGTGCCAGCAGTAGACAGGGCGGTGAAAAACTGTTTTTT. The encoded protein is CASSRQGGEKLFF.

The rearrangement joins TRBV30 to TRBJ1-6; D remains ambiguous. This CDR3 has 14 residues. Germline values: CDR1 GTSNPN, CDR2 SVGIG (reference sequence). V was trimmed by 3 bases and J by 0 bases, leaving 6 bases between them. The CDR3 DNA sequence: TGTGCCTGGAGGGGGAGCTCCTATAATTCACCCCTCCACTTT. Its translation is CAWRGSSYNSPLHF.

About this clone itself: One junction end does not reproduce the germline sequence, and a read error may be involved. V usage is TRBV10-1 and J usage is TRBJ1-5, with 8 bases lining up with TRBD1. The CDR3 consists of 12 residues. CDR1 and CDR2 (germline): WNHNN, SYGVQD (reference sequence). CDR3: CARFPGGGTVNF. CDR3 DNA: TGCGCCAGATTTCCAGGGGGCGGGACAGTTAATTTT.

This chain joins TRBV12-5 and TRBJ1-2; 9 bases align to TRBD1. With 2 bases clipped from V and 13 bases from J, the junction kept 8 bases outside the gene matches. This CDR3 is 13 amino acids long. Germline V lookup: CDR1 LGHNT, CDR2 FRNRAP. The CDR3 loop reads CASGLLLGTGLTF. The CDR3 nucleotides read TGTGCTAGTGGTTTGCTATTGGGGACAGGGCTCACCTTC.

The DNA of the CDR3 is TGTGCCAGCTCACCCCTCCTTGAGATGAACACTGAAGCTTTCTTT. It codes for CASSPLLEMNTEAFF. The J gene is TRBJ1-1, the V gene TRBV18; D gene unclear. CDR3 length: 15 residues. CDR1 and CDR2 from the germline V gene are KGHSH and LQKENI. Trimming shortened V by 3 bases and J by 0 bases, and 11 bases separated the two germline ends.

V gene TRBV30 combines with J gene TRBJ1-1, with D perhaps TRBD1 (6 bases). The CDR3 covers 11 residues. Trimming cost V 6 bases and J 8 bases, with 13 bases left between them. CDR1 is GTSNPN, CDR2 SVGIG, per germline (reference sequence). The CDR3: CACKPDREAFF. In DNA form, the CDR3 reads TGTGCCTGTAAACCTGACAGGGAAGCTTTCTTT. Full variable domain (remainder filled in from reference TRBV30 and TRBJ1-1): SQTIHQWPATLVQPVGSPLSLECTVEGTSNPNLYWYRQAAGRGLQLLFYSVGIGQISSEVPQNLSASRPQDRQFILSSKKLLLSDSGFYLCACKPDREAFFGQGTRLTVV.

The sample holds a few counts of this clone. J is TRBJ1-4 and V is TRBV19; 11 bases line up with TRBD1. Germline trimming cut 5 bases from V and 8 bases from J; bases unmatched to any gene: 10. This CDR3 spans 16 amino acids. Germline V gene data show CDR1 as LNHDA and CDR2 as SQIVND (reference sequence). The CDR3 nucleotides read TGTGCCAGTAGTGAGCCCAGGACAGGGGGCAAAGAAAAACTGTTTTTT. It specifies CASSEPRTGGKEKLFF.

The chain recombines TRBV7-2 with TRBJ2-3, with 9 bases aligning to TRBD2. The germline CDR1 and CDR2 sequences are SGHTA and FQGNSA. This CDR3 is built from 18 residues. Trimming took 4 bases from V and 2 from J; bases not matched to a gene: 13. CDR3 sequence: CASSSPVGRGGATDTQYF. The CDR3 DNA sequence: TGTGCCAGCAGCTCCCCCGTCGGTCGCGGGGGGGCCACAGATACGCAGTATTTT.

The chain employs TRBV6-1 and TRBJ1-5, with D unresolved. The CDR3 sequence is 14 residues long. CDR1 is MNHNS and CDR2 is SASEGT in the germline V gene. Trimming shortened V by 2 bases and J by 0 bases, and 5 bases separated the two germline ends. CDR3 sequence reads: CASSEFLSNQPQHF. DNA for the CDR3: TGTGCCAGCAGTGAATTTCTTAGCAATCAGCCCCAGCATTTT.

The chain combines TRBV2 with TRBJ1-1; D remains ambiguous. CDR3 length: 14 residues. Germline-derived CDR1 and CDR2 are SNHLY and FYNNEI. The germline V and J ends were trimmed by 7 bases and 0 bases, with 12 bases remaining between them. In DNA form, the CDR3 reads TGTGCCAGCACGAGGGTAATAGTGAACACTGAAGCTTTCTTT. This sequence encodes CASTRVIVNTEAFF. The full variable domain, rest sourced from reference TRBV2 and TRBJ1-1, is EPEVTQTPSHQVTQMGQEVILRCVPISNHLYFYWYRQILGQKVEFLVSFYNNEISEKSEIFDDQFSVERPDGSNFTLKIRSTKLEDSAMYFCASTRVIVNTEAFFGQGTRLTVV.

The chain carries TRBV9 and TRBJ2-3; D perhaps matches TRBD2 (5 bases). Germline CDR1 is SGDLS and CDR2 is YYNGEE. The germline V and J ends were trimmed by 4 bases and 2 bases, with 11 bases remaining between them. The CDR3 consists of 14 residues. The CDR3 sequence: CASSKSGNTDTQYF. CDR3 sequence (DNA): TGTGCCAGCAGCAAAAGCGGAAACACAGATACGCAGTATTTT.

The CDR3 nucleotides read TGCGCCAGTACAATTTTCGGACAGGGCTACACCGGGGAGCTGTTTTTT. It is translated as CASTIFGQGYTGELFF. The chain combines TRBV5-1 with TRBJ2-2; 8 nucleotides match TRBD1. V gave up 8 bases and J gave up 3 bases; unmatched junction bases: 12. CDR1 SGHRS and CDR2 YFSETQ come from the germline V gene. This CDR3 is built from 16 residues.

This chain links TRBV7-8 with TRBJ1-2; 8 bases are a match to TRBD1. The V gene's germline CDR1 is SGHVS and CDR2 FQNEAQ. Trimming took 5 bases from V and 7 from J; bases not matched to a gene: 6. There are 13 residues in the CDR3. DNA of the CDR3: TGTGCCAGCAGCGGAGCAGGGGGCGTTGGCTACACCTTC. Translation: CASSGAGGVGYTF.

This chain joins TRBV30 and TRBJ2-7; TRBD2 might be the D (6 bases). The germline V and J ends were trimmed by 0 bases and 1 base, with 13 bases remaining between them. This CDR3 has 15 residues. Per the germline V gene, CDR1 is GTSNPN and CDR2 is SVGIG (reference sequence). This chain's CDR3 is CAWSVKRVRSYEQYF. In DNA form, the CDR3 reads TGTGCCTGGAGTGTGAAGCGGGTCCGATCCTACGAGCAGTACTTC.

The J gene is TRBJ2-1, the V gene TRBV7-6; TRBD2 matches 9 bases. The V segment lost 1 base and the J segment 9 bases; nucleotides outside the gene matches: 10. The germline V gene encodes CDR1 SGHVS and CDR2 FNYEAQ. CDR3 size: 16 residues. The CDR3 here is CASSLVGGGASGEQFF. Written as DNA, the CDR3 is TGTGCCAGCAGCTTAGTCGGCGGGGGGGCCTCCGGTGAGCAGTTCTTC.

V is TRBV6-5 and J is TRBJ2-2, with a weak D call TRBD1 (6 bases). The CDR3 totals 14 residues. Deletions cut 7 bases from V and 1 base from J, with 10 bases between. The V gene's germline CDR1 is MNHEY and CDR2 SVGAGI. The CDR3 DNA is TGTGCCAGCACCCGGGACAAGAACACCGGGGAGCTGTTTTTT. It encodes CASTRDKNTGELFF.

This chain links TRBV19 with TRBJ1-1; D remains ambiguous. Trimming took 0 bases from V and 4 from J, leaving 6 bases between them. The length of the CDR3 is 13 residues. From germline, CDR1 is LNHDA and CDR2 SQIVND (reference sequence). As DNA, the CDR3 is TGTGCCAGTAGTATAGATTTGGCCACTGAAGCTTTCTTT. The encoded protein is CASSIDLATEAFF.

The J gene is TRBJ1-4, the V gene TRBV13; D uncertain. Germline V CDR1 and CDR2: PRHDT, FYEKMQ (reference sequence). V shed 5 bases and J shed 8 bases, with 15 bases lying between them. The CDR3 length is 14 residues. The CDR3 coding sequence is TGTGCCAGCAGCCCAGCGGGCGGAGAGGAAAAACTGTTTTTT. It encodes CASSPAGGEEKLFF.

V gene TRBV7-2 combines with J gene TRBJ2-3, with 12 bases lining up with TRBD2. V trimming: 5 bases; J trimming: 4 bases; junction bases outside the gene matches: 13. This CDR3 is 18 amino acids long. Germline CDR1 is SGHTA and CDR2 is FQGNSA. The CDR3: CASSPPRWLAGGPDTQYF. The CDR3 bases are TGTGCCAGCAGCCCCCCCAGGTGGCTAGCGGGGGGGCCAGATACGCAGTATTTT.

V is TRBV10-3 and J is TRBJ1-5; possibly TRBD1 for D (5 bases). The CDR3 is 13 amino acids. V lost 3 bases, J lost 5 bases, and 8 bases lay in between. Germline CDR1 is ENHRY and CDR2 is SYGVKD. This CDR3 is CAISETGDQPQHF. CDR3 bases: TGTGCCATCAGTGAAACAGGAGATCAGCCCCAGCATTTT.